What follows are 23 T cell receptor beta chains derived from one specimen sequenced in a study of T-cell memory formation after mild COVID-19. MiXCR, run by TCRdb on the 5' RACE reads, gives a single entry per CDR3 protein. The sample has some 300,000 distinct CDR3 sequences, 20% to 25% seen once. The specimen was PBMCs or a T cell subset sorted from them (not recorded which). The receptors were gathered from a man aged 18 to 30 who had mild COVID-19 (a few samples of this study predate the infection). Cell type and time point are not known.

This clonotype has more than one count but fewer than ten. This chain uses TRBV5-1 with TRBJ2-7, with TRBD1 matching over 9 bases. The CDR3 consists of 13 residues. Germline CDR1 SGHRS, CDR2 YFSETQ. Trimming at V came to 0 bases and at J to 7 bases, leaving 2 bases not matched to a gene. CDR3 in DNA: TGCGCCAGCAGCTTGGCGGGACAGGGTGAGCAGTACGTC. This gives the protein CASSLAGQGEQYV.

The chain recombines TRBV6-5 with TRBJ2-3; D call uncertain. Germline V gene data show CDR1 as MNHEY and CDR2 as SVGAGI. The CDR3 covers 15 residues. The V and J ends lost 6 bases and 3 bases respectively, with 16 bases between them. The CDR3 protein is CASRVANAPTDTQYF. The CDR3 DNA is TGTGCCAGCAGAGTCGCGAACGCACCGACAGATACGCAGTATTTT.

This clonotype has only a few counts. V and J are TRBV5-4 and TRBJ2-5; TRBD1 matches 7 bases. From germline, CDR1 is SGHNT and CDR2 YYREEE (reference sequence). The CDR3 spans 13 residues. V was pared by 0 bases and J by 6 bases, with 2 bases of the junction left unmatched. The CDR3 sequence: CASSLEGAKTQYF. In DNA form, the CDR3 reads TGTGCCAGCAGCTTGGAGGGGGCCAAGACCCAGTACTTC.

The rearrangement links TRBV6-2 or TRBV6-3 to TRBJ1-6; TRBD1 might be the D (5 bases). CDR1 and CDR2 from the germline V gene are MNHEY and SVGEGT. The CDR3 sequence is 14 residues long. The V gene lost 4 bases and the J gene lost 5 bases, with 9 bases spanning the gap. The CDR3 reads CASSLPGNNSPLHF. Here the CDR3 DNA reads TGTGCCAGCAGTTTACCAGGGAATAATTCACCCCTCCACTTT.

This clonotype was detected only a few times. V and J are TRBV19 and TRBJ1-1; D unclear. The CDR3 runs to 16 residues. Trimming took 7 bases from V and 0 from J, leaving 18 bases between them. Germline V gene lookup returns CDR1 LNHDA and CDR2 SQIVND (reference sequence). The CDR3 spells CASTSSGNLVNTEAFF. CDR3 DNA sequence: TGTGCCAGTACGAGTAGCGGCAATTTAGTGAACACTGAAGCTTTCTTT.

The V call is TRBV7-9, the J call TRBJ1-2; D gene unclear. This CDR3 spans 12 amino acids. Trimming took 5 bases from V and 4 from J, leaving 8 bases between them. Germline-derived CDR1 and CDR2 are SEHNR and FQNEAQ (reference sequence). The CDR3 region has the DNA TGTGCCAGCAGCCCAGACATCTATGGCTACACCTTC. Translating gives CASSPDIYGYTF.

V and J are TRBV9 and TRBJ2-2; TRBD2 agrees at 8 bases. The V gene's germline CDR1 is SGDLS and CDR2 YYNGEE. CDR3 length: 15 residues. Trimming cost V 2 bases and J 4 bases; bases outside gene matches: 4. CDR3 loop: CASSVSGVVTGELFF. The CDR3 DNA sequence: TGTGCCAGCAGCGTTAGCGGGGTAGTCACCGGGGAGCTGTTTTTT.

A few counts support this clonotype. The CDR3 nucleotides read TGTGCCAGCAGCTTCCAGACAGGGGGCACTGAAGCTTTCTTT. The encoded protein is CASSFQTGGTEAFF. V usage is TRBV5-4 and J usage is TRBJ1-1; 9 bases fit TRBD1. Germline CDR1 SGHNT, CDR2 YYREEE (reference sequence). The CDR3 extends over 14 amino acids. V lost 2 bases to trimming and J lost 4 bases; unmatched junction nucleotides: 3.

This clonotype was counted between two and nine times. This rearrangement joins TRBV5-8 to TRBJ1-4; unclear D gene. The CDR3 has 14 amino acids. V lost 4 bases and J lost 6, with 13 bases in between. Germline CDR1 SGHTS, CDR2 YDEGEE. In nucleotides, the CDR3 is TGTGCCAGCAGCGCACAGTTGATGGATGAAAAACTGTTTTTT. Translated: CASSAQLMDEKLFF.

The rearrangement links TRBV29-1 to TRBJ2-7, with D unclear. This CDR3 has 12 residues. V lost 0 bases to trimming and J lost 2 bases, with 5 bases between them. CDR1 and CDR2 from the germline V gene are SQVTM and ANQGSEA. CDR3 protein: CSVEEATYEQYF. The CDR3 DNA follows: TGCAGCGTTGAAGAGGCAACCTACGAGCAGTACTTC.

The rearrangement links TRBV3-1 to TRBJ1-4; D call uncertain. Germline V lookup: CDR1 LGHDT, CDR2 YNNKEL (reference sequence). This CDR3 region has 13 residues. Trimming shortened V by 4 bases and J by 4 bases, and 7 bases separated the two germline ends. CDR3 DNA: TGTGCCAGCAGCCCACCGGTTAATGAAAAACTGTTTTTT. It codes for CASSPPVNEKLFF.

In DNA form, the CDR3 reads TGTGCCAGCAGTACATCTGGGAGGTACCAAGAGACCCAGTACTTC. Encoded protein: CASSTSGRYQETQYF. This chain links TRBV28 with TRBJ2-5, with D possibly being TRBD2 (6 bases). CDR1 is MDHEN and CDR2 is SYDVKM in the germline V gene. Trimming cost V 5 bases and J 0 bases, with 13 bases left between them. The CDR3 runs to 15 residues.

This clonotype was counted a few times. In DNA, the CDR3 is TGTGCCAGCAGCTTAGTGCAGGGGGCGCGGACTGAAGCTTTCTTT. Translated: CASSLVQGARTEAFF. This chain uses TRBV7-6 with TRBJ1-1; 8 bases match TRBD1. The V and J ends lost 1 base and 5 bases, in that order; junction bases with no gene match: 6. CDR1 SGHVS and CDR2 FNYEAQ come from the germline V gene. This CDR3 is 15 amino acids long.

This rearrangement joins TRBV24-1 to TRBJ2-3, with TRBD1 as a possible D gene (6 bases). The V gene's germline CDR1 is KGHDR and CDR2 SFDVKD. The CDR3 loop spans 16 amino acids. V lost 4 bases and J 2 bases, leaving 15 bases between the germline ends. This chain's CDR3 is CATSDPSDSSTDTQYF. The CDR3 DNA follows: TGTGCCACCAGTGACCCGTCGGACAGCTCCACAGATACGCAGTATTTT.

The chain recombines TRBV9 with TRBJ2-3; maybe TRBD1 (6 bases). The CDR3 spans 16 residues. The germline V gene encodes CDR1 SGDLS and CDR2 YYNGEE. V lost 4 bases to trimming and J lost 3 bases, with 18 bases between them. The CDR3 sequence: CASSPPRDILTDTQYF. The CDR3 coding sequence is TGTGCCAGCAGCCCGCCTAGGGACATACTTACAGATACGCAGTATTTT.

This clonotype appeared a few times. This sequence joins TRBV15 and TRBJ1-4; no definite D call. Germline lookup yields CDR1 LNHNV and CDR2 YYDKDF (reference sequence). Trimming left V 1 base short and J 0 bases short, with 6 bases between. This CDR3 has 15 amino acids. This chain's CDR3 is CATSRVVATNEKLFF. As DNA, the CDR3 is TGTGCCACCAGCAGAGTCGTCGCAACTAATGAAAAACTGTTTTTT.

This clonotype has a handful of counts. The chain is built from TRBV6-2 or TRBV6-3 and TRBJ1-1, with a tentative D call TRBD1 (6 bases). This CDR3 has 16 residues. CDR1 and CDR2 from the germline V gene are MNHEY and SVGEGT. V dropped 5 bases and J dropped 6 bases, with 22 bases sitting between them. The CDR3 sequence: CASSPHQQGRGSEAFF. As DNA, the CDR3 is TGTGCCAGCAGTCCTCACCAACAGGGAAGGGGCTCTGAAGCTTTCTTT.

In this sample, this clonotype turned up once. The chain joins TRBV7-2 to TRBJ2-7; 8 nucleotides align to TRBD1. This CDR3 has 14 amino acids. Germline CDR1 reads SGHTA; CDR2 reads FQGNSA. With V trimmed by 8 bases and J by 6 bases, 12 bases remained unmatched. The CDR3 sequence is CASGGGQGVFEQYF. CDR3 sequence (DNA): TGTGCCAGCGGTGGAGGACAGGGCGTTTTCGAGCAGTACTTC.

The CDR3 DNA follows: TGTGCCAGCAGCGTAGTGGAGGGGGGAAATGAGCAGTTCTTC. Its protein product is CASSVVEGGNEQFF. The gene calls are TRBV9 and TRBJ2-1; tentatively, D is TRBD1 or TRBD2 (6 bases each). Germline CDR1 SGDLS, CDR2 YYNGEE. The V end was cut by 0 bases, the J end by 7 bases, with 11 bases between. This CDR3 is 14 amino acids long. Combining the CDR3 with reference TRBV9 and TRBJ2-1 gives the whole variable domain DSGVTQTPKHLITATGQRVTLRCSPRSGDLSVYWYQQSLDQGLQFLIQYYNGEERAKGNILERFSAQQFPDLHSELNLSSLELGDSALYFCASSVVEGGNEQFFGPGTRLTVL.

This clonotype was picked up a small number of times. This chain uses TRBV5-4 with TRBJ1-1; D is ambiguous. V lost 3 bases and J 2 bases, leaving 14 bases between the germline ends. CDR3 size: 15 residues. Germline CDR1 SGHNT, CDR2 YYREEE (reference sequence). The CDR3 nucleotides read TGTGCCAGCAGCTCAATCTTACGGGCTAACACTGAAGCTTTCTTT. As protein: CASSSILRANTEAFF.

This clonotype was detected many times. The chain employs TRBV12-3 or TRBV12-4 and TRBJ2-5, with D perhaps being TRBD1 or TRBD2 (5 bases each). V was shortened by 5 bases and J by 5 bases, with 9 bases between the two germline ends. The CDR3 runs to 12 residues. As DNA, the CDR3 is TGTGCCAGCAGTGGGACGTGGGAGACCCAGTACTTC. Its protein product is CASSGTWETQYF.

In its sample, this clonotype was seen a few times. V gene TRBV12-3 or TRBV12-4 combines with J gene TRBJ1-1, with a weak D call TRBD1 (5 bases). The CDR3 is made up of 14 amino acids. Trimming pared 7 bases from V and 3 bases from J, leaving 15 bases between. CDR3 sequence reads: CASTYGGGYTEAFF. The DNA for the CDR3 is TGTGCCAGCACCTACGGGGGAGGGTACACTGAAGCTTTCTTT.

The chain links TRBV4-1 to TRBJ1-6, with D hard to call. Germline CDR1 reads MGHRA; CDR2 reads YSYEKL. The ends were cut back, 0 bases at V and 9 bases at J, with 9 bases in the middle. There are 14 residues in the CDR3. The CDR3 DNA sequence: TGCGCCAGCAGCCAAGAGGTAACTAGTTCACCCCTCCACTTT. Its protein product is CASSQEVTSSPLHF.